These T cell receptor beta chains were read from a single sample in a study of identical twins. TCRdb called the 5' RACE reads again in MiXCR, with one record for every CDR3 protein. Of 200,000 to 300,000 distinct CDR3 sequences in the sample, 8% to 11% were seen once. The specimen sequenced was memory T cells sorted from blood. These receptors originate from a man aged 50 or older in good health. CDR3s include the opening cysteine and the closing phenylalanine or tryptophan. The order of the fields is clone size, D gene, V gene, J gene, CDR3 protein, CDR3 DNA. A D gene is named only where the DNA matches it firmly. Only some rows state a clone size, as once, few, many or a class for expanded clones.

>many|-|TRBV9|TRBJ2-3
CASSARDGVTDTQYF
TGTGCCAGCAGCGCCCGGGACGGAGTCACAGATACGCAGTATTTT
>many|-|TRBV21-1|TRBJ1-2
CASTGGESGYTF
TGTGCCAGCACCGGGGGGGAATCTGGCTACACCTTC
>many|TRBD2|TRBV3-1|TRBJ2-1
CASRPRAGDNEQFF
TGTGCCAGCAGGCCCAGGGCGGGGGACAATGAGCAGTTCTTC
>few|TRBD2|TRBV3-1|TRBJ2-2
CASSPGLVSTGELFF
TGTGCCAGCAGCCCGGGACTAGTTTCCACCGGGGAGCTGTTTTTT
>few|-|TRBV20-1|TRBJ2-2
CSAIDTYTGELFF
TGCAGTGCTATTGACACATACACCGGGGAGCTGTTTTTT
>-|TRBD2|TRBV27|TRBJ2-7
CASSPIAGSSPYEQYF
TGTGCCAGCAGCCCTATAGCGGGGAGTTCCCCCTACGAGCAGTACTTC
>-|-|TRBV28|TRBJ2-4
CASSSDSRAKNIQYF
TGTGCCAGCAGTTCAGACAGTCGTGCCAAAAACATTCAGTACTTC
>many|-|TRBV2|TRBJ2-5
CASSELRETQYF
TGTGCCAGCAGCGAGCTTCGGGAGACCCAGTACTTC
>many|TRBD2|TRBV20-1|TRBJ2-2
CSARPGGGSGELFF
TGCAGTGCTAGACCGGGAGGGGGGTCCGGGGAGCTGTTTTTT
>-|TRBD2|TRBV10-3|TRBJ2-1
CAISQGGRAGEQFF
TGTGCCATCTCCCAAGGCGGGAGGGCGGGGGAGCAGTTCTTC
>-|TRBD2|TRBV15|TRBJ2-1
CATSRDMGREGEQFF
TGTGCCACCAGCAGAGATATGGGCAGGGAGGGTGAGCAGTTCTTC
>many|-|TRBV5-1|TRBJ1-2
CASSSKDPLGYTF
TGCGCCAGCAGCTCTAAGGACCCGCTTGGCTACACCTTC
>many|TRBD1|TRBV5-1|TRBJ2-7
CASSPRTGASSYEQYF
TGCGCCAGCAGCCCCCGGACAGGGGCCAGCTCCTACGAGCAGTACTTC
>many|-|TRBV10-3|TRBJ1-2
CAISQEGVGGYTF
TGTGCCATCAGCCAGGAAGGCGTGGGGGGCTACACCTTC
>medium-sized|-|TRBV10-3|TRBJ2-3
CAISDGTISTDTQYF
TGTGCCATCAGTGACGGGACGATTAGCACAGATACGCAGTATTTT
>many|TRBD2|TRBV11-2|TRBJ2-7
CASSLLAGVYEQYF
TGTGCCAGCAGCTTGTTAGCGGGAGTTTACGAGCAGTACTTC
>many|-|TRBV20-1|TRBJ2-7
CSARVPSRNSYEQYF
TGCAGTGCTAGAGTTCCTTCCCGGAACTCCTACGAGCAGTACTTC
>many|-|TRBV27|TRBJ1-6
CASSLDGTRNSPLHF
TGTGCCAGCAGTTTGGATGGGACACGTAATTCACCCCTCCACTTT
>few|-|TRBV4-2|TRBJ1-2
CASSQGLGPDNYGYTF
TGTGCCAGCAGCCAAGGTCTGGGGCCCGATAACTATGGCTACACCTTC
>few|TRBD2|TRBV20-1|TRBJ2-7
CSARRAGGDEQYF
TGCAGTGCTAGGAGAGCGGGAGGAGACGAGCAGTACTTC
>few|-|TRBV5-1|TRBJ1-4
CASSFGQLEKLFF
TGCGCCAGCAGCTTTGGACAGCTTGAAAAACTGTTTTTT
>many|TRBD2|TRBV5-1|TRBJ2-1
CASRRSSGSSYNEQFF
TGCGCCAGCAGACGTTCTAGCGGAAGCTCCTACAATGAGCAGTTCTTC
>many|TRBD2|TRBV20-1|TRBJ2-3
CSARALAGALTDTQYF
TGCAGTGCTAGAGCACTAGCGGGGGCTCTAACAGATACGCAGTATTTT
>many|-|TRBV7-2|TRBJ1-1
CASTRMATEAFF
TGTGCCAGCACCAGAATGGCGACTGAAGCTTTCTTT
>few|TRBD1|TRBV11-2|TRBJ1-1
CASSLRGWGGTEMNTEAFF
TGTGCCAGCAGCTTAAGAGGCTGGGGAGGGACAGAGATGAACACTGAAGCTTTCTTT
>-|-|TRBV6-2/TRBV6-3|TRBJ2-1
CASSYSSWGQRNEQFF
TGTGCCAGCAGTTACTCGAGTTGGGGACAAAGGAATGAGCAGTTCTTC
>many|TRBD2|TRBV7-9|TRBJ2-5
CASSFERTSARETQYF
TGTGCCAGCAGCTTCGAAAGGACTAGCGCCCGGGAGACCCAGTACTTC
>-|-|TRBV20-1|TRBJ1-1
CSATKGGAGLNTEAFF
TGCAGTGCAACTAAAGGTGGGGCAGGGCTGAACACTGAAGCTTTCTTT
>many|-|TRBV7-2|TRBJ2-2
CASSSSWGGGELFF
TGTGCCAGCAGCTCCTCATGGGGTGGCGGGGAGCTGTTTTTT
>many|-|TRBV5-6|TRBJ2-3
CASSLGPGADTQYF
TGTGCCAGCAGCTTGGGGCCAGGGGCGGATACGCAGTATTTT
>many|-|TRBV27|TRBJ1-1
CASRPTRNTEAFF
TGTGCCAGCAGACCGACAAGGAACACTGAAGCTTTCTTT
>few|TRBD2|TRBV7-2|TRBJ2-7
CASSTTSGKSYEQYF
TGTGCCAGCAGCACCACTAGCGGGAAAAGCTACGAGCAGTACTTC
>many|TRBD1|TRBV5-1|TRBJ1-4
CASSPGDRDEKLFF
TGCGCCAGCAGCCCAGGGGACAGGGATGAAAAACTGTTTTTT
>many|-|TRBV7-6|TRBJ2-5
CASSLWAAQETQYF
TGTGCCAGCAGCTTGTGGGCAGCCCAAGAGACCCAGTACTTC
>-|TRBD1|TRBV10-3|TRBJ2-3
CAISEHRGREDTQYF
TGTGCCATCAGTGAGCACAGGGGAAGGGAAGATACGCAGTATTTT
>many|TRBD1|TRBV12-3/TRBV12-4|TRBJ2-5
CASSLAGGEETQYF
TGTGCCAGCAGTTTAGCAGGGGGCGAAGAGACCCAGTACTTC
>many|-|TRBV18|TRBJ1-1
CASSRAPESEAFF
TGTGCCAGCTCAAGGGCTCCTGAATCAGAAGCTTTCTTT
>-|TRBD2|TRBV10-1|TRBJ2-3
CASGLAGTDTQYF
TGCGCCAGCGGACTAGCGGGAACAGATACGCAGTATTTT
>many|TRBD1|TRBV15|TRBJ2-4
CATSRGDSLAKNIQYF
TGTGCCACCAGCAGAGGGGACAGTCTAGCCAAAAACATTCAGTACTTC
>many|TRBD2|TRBV20-1|TRBJ2-1
CSASGTSIGEQFF
TGCAGTGCTTCCGGGACTAGCATTGGTGAGCAGTTCTTC
>-|TRBD1|TRBV12-3/TRBV12-4|TRBJ2-5
CASSLGDRGQLWF
TGTGCCAGCAGTTTAGGAGACAGGGGGCAACTTTGGTTC
>-|-|TRBV20-1|TRBJ2-4
CSATWGGGKNIQYF
TGCAGTGCTACCTGGGGGGGCGGCAAAAACATTCAGTACTTC
>-|-|TRBV20-1|TRBJ2-3
CSASPPGPGTQYF
TGCAGTGCTAGTCCGCCCGGACCAGGGACGCAGTATTTT
>-|TRBD2|TRBV12-3/TRBV12-4|TRBJ2-1
CASRTSGGYNEQFF
TGTGCCAGCAGGACTAGCGGGGGGTACAATGAGCAGTTCTTC
>few|TRBD1|TRBV7-9|TRBJ1-2
CASSPGDRPLYTF
TGTGCCAGCAGCCCAGGGGACAGACCGCTTTACACCTTC
>many|TRBD1|TRBV28|TRBJ1-2
CAILDRVANYGYTF
TGTGCCATCCTTGACAGGGTGGCTAACTATGGCTACACCTTC
>many|TRBD2|TRBV5-8|TRBJ2-1
CASSFSGGSYNEQFF
TGTGCCAGCAGCTTTAGCGGGGGCTCCTACAATGAGCAGTTCTTC
>-|TRBD1|TRBV20-1|TRBJ1-6
CSASGTGVNSPLHF
TGCAGTGCTTCCGGGACAGGGGTTAATTCACCCCTCCACTTT
>few|TRBD1|TRBV12-3/TRBV12-4|TRBJ1-2
CASSVTGYFTF
TGTGCCAGCAGTGTGACAGGGTATTTCACCTTC
>-|TRBD1|TRBV6-2/TRBV6-3|TRBJ2-3
CASSTRTGVTDTQYF
TGTGCCAGCAGTACGAGGACAGGCGTCACAGATACGCAGTATTTT